The 22 T cell receptor beta chains listed next were all sequenced from one sample in a study of shared clonotypes between healthy human individuals. Profiled with immunoSEQ multiplex PCR; TCRdb holds only in-frame clones, not every one. Here the sample spans 650,000 to 700,000 clones, 90% being singletons. Sequencing was carried out using memory CD8+ T cells from PBMCs. Subset reported: CD45RO+ cells pooled with CCR7-negative TemRA cells. These receptors were taken from a man younger than 30 in good health. Some clones in this sample may be carry-over from other donors' samples.

For the CDR3, the DNA is TGTGCCGGAAGGGGGACTAGCGGGGAGACCCTCTCCTACGAGCAGTACTTC. Translated, it gives CAGRGTSGETLSYEQYF. This sequence joins TRBV2 and TRBJ2-7; 13 nucleotides match TRBD2. Per germline, CDR1 SNHLY and CDR2 FYNNEI. The CDR3 has 17 residues. Trimming at V came to 11 bases and at J to 0 bases, leaving 13 bases not matched to a gene. Supplemented by reference TRBV2 and TRBJ2-7, the full variable domain reads EPEVTQTPSHQVTQMGQEVILRCVPISNHLYFYWYRQILGQKVEFLVSFYNNEISEKSEIFDDQFSVERPDGSNFTLKIRSTKLEDSAMYFCAGRGTSGETLSYEQYFGPGTRLTVT.

The V gene is TRBV6-6, the J gene TRBJ2-7; possible D gene TRBD2, 6 bases. The V and J ends lost 0 bases and 1 base respectively, with 10 bases between them. There are 15 residues in the CDR3. Looked up from germline, CDR1 is MNHNY and CDR2 is SVGAGI (reference sequence). CDR3 protein: CASSYSATSSYEQYF. Here the CDR3 DNA reads TGTGCCAGCAGTTACTCGGCGACTAGTTCCTACGAGCAGTACTTC.

The genes are TRBV29-1 and TRBJ2-7, with TRBD1 identical over 8 bases. Germline V gene sequence: CDR1 SQVTM, CDR2 ANQGSEA. V dropped 3 bases and J dropped 5; count of bases not matched to a gene: 9. The CDR3 has 14 amino acids. As DNA, the CDR3 is TGCAGCGTTGATGTTGGACAGGGTATCGACGAGCAGTACTTC. Encoded protein: CSVDVGQGIDEQYF.

This chain connects TRBV29-1 to TRBJ2-3; 7 bases match TRBD2. CDR1 SQVTM and CDR2 ANQGSEA come from the germline V gene. The CDR3 spans 13 residues. V shed 5 bases, J shed 4 bases, and the junction held 6 bases outside the gene matches. CDR3 in DNA: TGCAGCGTTCTCGGGGGAGGGCCAGATACGCAGTATTTT. Its protein product is CSVLGGGPDTQYF.

On this clone itself: This may be a read error: a much more frequent sequence differs by one nucleotide. The chain has TRBV2 and TRBJ2-5; D call uncertain. Trimming left V 6 bases short and J 0 bases short, with 2 bases between. Per germline, CDR1 SNHLY and CDR2 FYNNEI. This CDR3 is built from 11 residues. This CDR3 reads CASSDQETQYF. CDR3 sequence (DNA): TGTGCCAGCAGCGACCAAGAGACCCAGTACTTC.

The chain is built from TRBV27 and TRBJ2-7; no clear D gene. V lost 1 base, J lost 5 bases, and 9 bases lay in between. This CDR3 is 13 amino acids long. The germline V gene encodes CDR1 MNHEY and CDR2 SMNVEV (reference sequence). The CDR3 DNA is TGTGCCAGCAGTTTATACTCGTCTGACGAGCAGTACTTC. Translation gives CASSLYSSDEQYF.

This clone came up once. The chain is built from TRBV6-4 and TRBJ2-5; D not resolved. The CDR3 is made up of 13 amino acids. V was shortened by 5 bases and J by 3 bases, with 10 bases between the two germline ends. CDR1 and CDR2 from the germline V gene are MRHNA and SNTAGT. The CDR3 DNA follows: TGTGCCAGCAGTCCCGCAGAGAAAGAGACCCAGTACTTC. It specifies CASSPAEKETQYF.

CDR3 region: CASSLLSLEGEQFF. DNA of the CDR3: TGTGCCAGCAGTTTGTTGTCCTTGGAAGGGGAGCAGTTCTTC. The chain uses TRBV28 and TRBJ2-1, with unresolved D. Germline V gene sequence: CDR1 MDHEN, CDR2 SYDVKM. V shed 3 bases and J shed 10 bases, with 16 bases lying between them. The CDR3 loop spans 14 amino acids.

The genes are TRBV27 and TRBJ2-5; D unclear. Germline V CDR1 and CDR2: MNHEY, SMNVEV (reference sequence). The CDR3 runs to 13 residues. V was shortened by 0 bases and J by 5 bases, with 7 bases between the two germline ends. The CDR3: CASSLSLGETQYF. DNA for the CDR3: TGTGCCAGCAGTTTATCGTTAGGCGAGACCCAGTACTTC.

This sequence joins TRBV5-1 and TRBJ2-3; D is unclear. The V gene lost 0 bases and the J gene lost 3 bases, with 20 bases spanning the gap. CDR1 SGHRS and CDR2 YFSETQ come from the germline V gene. This CDR3 contains 18 residues. CDR3 region: CASSLEATSHRITDTQYF. DNA of the CDR3: TGCGCCAGCAGCTTGGAAGCCACCTCGCACCGGATAACAGATACGCAGTATTTT. The full variable domain, rest sourced from reference TRBV5-1 and TRBJ2-3, is KAGVTQTPRYLIKTRGQQVTLSCSPISGHRSVSWYQQTPGQGLQFLFEYFSETQRNKGNFPGRFSGRQFSNSRSEMNVSTLELGDSALYLCASSLEATSHRITDTQYFGPGTRLTVL.

The chain recombines TRBV27 with TRBJ1-2, with D perhaps TRBD1 (6 bases). V lost 3 bases to trimming and J lost 8 bases, with 25 bases between them. The CDR3 loop spans 17 amino acids. Germline V gene data show CDR1 as MNHEY and CDR2 as SMNVEV (reference sequence). In nucleotides, the CDR3 is TGTGCCAGCAGTTTGACGGGGGCTCTGTTGCCTATCTGGGGCTACACCTTC. This codes for CASSLTGALLPIWGYTF.

The chain combines TRBV5-4 with TRBJ2-3, with TRBD2 matching over 10 bases. Germline CDR1 reads SGHNT; CDR2 reads YYREEE (reference sequence). J was trimmed by 6 bases and V by 4 bases; bases with no gene match: 14. The CDR3 covers 17 residues. The CDR3 loop reads CASSPPQAGGPSDTQYF. The CDR3 nucleotides are TGTGCCAGCAGCCCACCCCAAGCGGGAGGGCCGTCGGATACGCAGTATTTT. Variable domain in full (rest from reference TRBV5-4 and TRBJ2-3): ETGVTQSPTHLIKTRGQQVTLRCSSQSGHNTVSWYQQALGQGPQFIFQYYREEENGRGNFPPRFSGLQFPNYSSELNVNALELDDSALYLCASSPPQAGGPSDTQYFGPGTRLTVL.

This clone was found many times. V gene TRBV6-4 combines with J gene TRBJ2-3; 8 bases fit TRBD2. CDR1 MRHNA and CDR2 SNTAGT come from the germline V gene. CDR3 length: 15 residues. The V and J ends lost 3 bases and 1 base, in that order; junction bases with no gene match: 3. The CDR3 is CASSEGAGGTDTQYF. The CDR3, as DNA: TGTGCCAGCAGTGAGGGAGCGGGAGGCACAGATACGCAGTATTTT.

This chain uses TRBV28 with TRBJ1-4, with 8 bases fitting TRBD1. Germline lookup yields CDR1 MDHEN and CDR2 SYDVKM. V lost 5 bases to trimming and J lost 4 bases; unmatched junction nucleotides: 9. The CDR3 is made up of 16 amino acids. The CDR3 sequence: CASSNRDRSYNEKLFF. The DNA for the CDR3 is TGTGCCAGCAGTAACCGGGACAGGAGCTATAATGAAAAACTGTTTTTT.

This clone was seen only a few times. This sequence joins TRBV9 and TRBJ1-5; D is perhaps TRBD1 (5 bases). The CDR3 runs 12 residues. V was shortened by 0 bases and J by 10 bases, with 8 bases between the two germline ends. From germline, CDR1 is SGDLS and CDR2 YYNGEE. The CDR3, as DNA: TGTGCCAGCAGCGTAGGCCAGGGACCCCAGCATTTT. Its protein is CASSVGQGPQHF.

The genes are TRBV27 and TRBJ2-6; D is uncertain. Trimming shortened V by 4 bases and J by 0 bases, and 10 bases separated the two germline ends. From germline, CDR1 is MNHEY and CDR2 SMNVEV (reference sequence). This CDR3 is built from 16 residues. This CDR3 is CASSWAEGSGANVLTF. The CDR3 region has the DNA TGTGCCAGCAGTTGGGCCGAAGGCTCTGGGGCCAACGTCCTGACTTTC.

The chain has TRBV4-1 and TRBJ2-7; 8 bases align to TRBD2. Per germline, CDR1 MGHRA and CDR2 YSYEKL. The V gene end was trimmed by 4 bases and the J gene end by 5 bases; junction bases not matched to a gene: 13. The CDR3 has 16 amino acids. The CDR3 loop is CASSLRAGVPRHEQYF. The CDR3 nucleotides read TGCGCCAGCAGCCTACGAGCGGGAGTTCCCAGGCACGAGCAGTACTTC.

The gene calls are TRBV27 and TRBJ2-1, with D maybe TRBD2 (5 bases). Per the germline V gene, CDR1 is MNHEY and CDR2 is SMNVEV (reference sequence). CDR3 length equals 13 residues. Trimming removed 3 bases at V and 6 bases at J, with 9 bases between. This CDR3 is CASSFRGSNEQFF. The CDR3 nucleotides are TGTGCCAGCAGTTTTCGGGGTTCCAATGAGCAGTTCTTC.

This rearrangement joins TRBV9 to TRBJ2-7; 10 bases are a match to TRBD2. With 0 bases clipped from V and 4 bases from J, the junction kept 7 bases outside the gene matches. Per germline, CDR1 SGDLS and CDR2 YYNGEE. The CDR3 runs to 16 residues. The CDR3 sequence is CASSVDGSSGGYEQYF. CDR3 bases: TGTGCCAGCAGCGTAGACGGCAGTAGCGGGGGGTACGAGCAGTACTTC.

This rearrangement joins TRBV29-1 to TRBJ1-1; tentative D call: TRBD1 (5 bases). CDR1 is SQVTM and CDR2 is ANQGSEA in the germline V gene. V was clipped by 0 bases and J by 4 bases, with 9 bases between them. The CDR3 loop spans 13 amino acids. The CDR3 protein is CSVEDRGGTEAFF. For the CDR3, the DNA is TGCAGCGTTGAAGATCGGGGGGGCACTGAAGCTTTCTTT.

This chain joins TRBV11-2 and TRBJ2-2; D is uncertain. This CDR3 contains 12 residues. Germline V gives CDR1 SGHAT, CDR2 FQNNGV. The V end lost 1 base, the J end lost 9 bases, and 6 bases lay between the germline ends. This CDR3 reads CASSLGGWELFF. The CDR3 coding sequence is TGTGCCAGCAGCTTAGGGGGTTGGGAGCTGTTTTTT.

This chain connects TRBV30 to TRBJ1-1, with TRBD1 as a possible D gene (5 bases). Germline V gene lookup returns CDR1 GTSNPN and CDR2 SVGIG (reference sequence). The CDR3 length is 16 residues. V lost 4 bases and J 1 base, leaving 19 bases between the germline ends. The CDR3 is CAWINRDGDGNTEAFF. Here the CDR3 DNA reads TGTGCCTGGATCAACCGGGACGGAGATGGGAACACTGAAGCTTTCTTT.